The T cell receptor (beta chain) described here comes from a study of T-cell reconstitution after alpha-beta-depleted transplantation in children. Preparation of the TCRbeta library used unique molecular identifiers. TCRdb itself ran the PCR reads through MiXCR, one entry per CDR3 protein. The table has about 640,000 distinct CDR3 sequences, 15% to 20% seen once. CDR3 length: 16 amino acids. V was cut by 5 bases and J by 0 bases, with 14 bases left in between. CDR1 is SGHVS and CDR2 is FQNEAQ in the germline V gene. The material was PBMCs from the stem cell graft donor, obtained from the stem cell graft. V gene TRBV7-8 combines with J gene TRBJ2-1; a possible D gene is TRBD1 (6 bases). The clonotype comes from a human donor who donated a stem cell graft to a child with acute myeloid leukemia. CDR3 nucleotides: TGTGCCAGCAGCGTAACCGGGACAAGCTCCTACAATGAGCAGTTCTTC. Protein product: CASSVTGTSSYNEQFF.